Listed below are T cell receptor beta chains from one sample, sequenced in a study of Graves' ophthalmopathy and Graves' hyperthyroidism. One entry per CDR3 protein results from TCRdb running MiXCR on the multiplex PCR reads. There are about 660,000 distinct CDR3 sequences in the sample; just over 40% occur only once, and around 3.3% lies in the top ten. Specimen: peripheral blood. The receptors originated from an adult man with Graves' ophthalmopathy. Each CDR3 is given with its conserved first and last residue. A D gene is named only where the DNA matches it firmly. Clone size is given for some rows only: seen once, a few or many times, or a class if the clone is expanded.

clone size	CDR3 length	D gene	V gene	J gene	CDR3 protein	CDR3 DNA
many	15	TRBD1	TRBV29-1	TRBJ2-6	CSVETGDTGANVLTF	TGCAGCGTTGAAACAGGGGATACTGGGGCCAACGTCCTGACTTTC
-	17	-	TRBV12-3/TRBV12-4	TRBJ1-1	CASSFHRNSKINTEAFF	TGTGCCAGCAGTTTCCATCGCAACAGCAAAATTAACACTGAAGCTTTCTTT
-	15	TRBD1	TRBV7-9	TRBJ1-2	CVSSGQGAGFRGYTF	TGTGTCAGCAGCGGACAGGGGGCAGGATTCCGTGGCTACACCTTC
many	12	-	TRBV2	TRBJ1-2	CGVSGQARGYTF	TGTGGCGTGTCGGGCCAAGCGAGGGGCTACACCTTC
-	13	-	TRBV6-6	TRBJ2-5	CASTTEPKETQYF	TGTGCCAGCACGACAGAGCCTAAAGAGACCCAGTACTTC
-	15	TRBD1	TRBV4-1	TRBJ1-6	CASSQEGQGASPLHF	TGCGCCAGCAGCCAAGAGGGACAGGGGGCTTCACCCCTCCACTTT
once	14	-	TRBV10-3	TRBJ1-5	CAISELRQQETQHF	TGTGCCATCAGTGAACTTCGACAGCAAGAGACCCAGCATTTT
-	16	-	TRBV7-9	TRBJ2-5	CASSSDAGGAQETQYF	TGTGCCAGCAGCTCGGACGCAGGGGGGGCCCAAGAGACCCAGTACTTC
many	12	-	TRBV20-1	TRBJ2-2	CSARDVTGELFF	TGCAGTGCTAGAGATGTCACCGGGGAGCTGTTTTTT
-	15	TRBD1	TRBV6-1	TRBJ1-2	CASSAGTGGVYGYTF	TGTGCCAGCAGCGCCGGGACAGGGGGCGTCTATGGCTACACCTTC
few	16	TRBD1	TRBV11-2	TRBJ2-2	CASSISWDRSAGELFF	TGTGCCAGCAGCATCTCCTGGGACAGATCGGCCGGGGAGCTGTTTTTT
few	14	-	TRBV5-4	TRBJ2-7	CASSFGGGPYEQYF	TGTGCCAGCAGCTTTGGGGGGGGGCCCTACGAGCAGTACTTC
many	16	TRBD1	TRBV12-3/TRBV12-4	TRBJ2-5	CASSLHSGQGGETQYF	TGTGCCAGCAGTTTACACTCCGGACAGGGTGGGGAGACCCAGTACTTC
once	14	-	TRBV29-1	TRBJ1-4	CSVAGIGANEKLFF	TGCAGCGTTGCGGGGATCGGGGCTAATGAAAAACTGTTTTTT
once	12	-	TRBV29-1	TRBJ1-2	CSLSAHHYGYTF	TGCAGCTTGTCAGCACACCACTATGGCTACACCTTC
-	13	-	TRBV28	TRBJ1-5	CASSWQLNQPQHF	TGTGCCAGCAGTTGGCAGTTAAATCAGCCCCAGCATTTT
many	13	-	TRBV7-9	TRBJ2-5	CATKPRTEDGVNF	TGTGCCACAAAGCCTAGGACGGAGGATGGGGTGAACTTC
-	15	-	TRBV29-1	TRBJ1-2	CSVGDRLEDNYGYTF	TGCAGCGTCGGAGACAGGTTGGAGGATAACTATGGCTACACCTTC
once	15	TRBD1	TRBV5-1	TRBJ2-7	CASSLGQGASFEQYF	TGCGCCAGCAGCTTGGGACAGGGGGCTTCGTTTGAGCAGTACTTC
-	14	TRBD2	TRBV2	TRBJ2-3	CASRRDGRGDTQYF	TGTGCCAGCAGGCGGGACGGGAGGGGAGATACGCAGTATTTT
many	17	-	TRBV10-3	TRBJ2-6	CAISPRTAVSGANVLTF	TGTGCCATCAGCCCAAGGACAGCCGTCTCTGGGGCCAACGTCCTGACTTTC
many	13	-	TRBV20-1	TRBJ2-5	CSAGRGGTETQYF	TGCAGTGCTGGGAGGGGGGGCACGGAGACCCAGTACTTC
-	15	TRBD2	TRBV6-5	TRBJ2-5	CASSETGTSYGTQYF	TGTGCCAGCAGCGAGACCGGGACTAGCTATGGGACCCAGTACTTC
-	15	-	TRBV7-6	TRBJ2-7	CASSLIPDNSYEQYF	TGTGCCAGCAGCTTAATCCCCGACAACTCCTACGAGCAGTACTTC
-	16	TRBD1	TRBV7-3	TRBJ1-1	CASSLASGTVNTEAFF	TGTGCCAGCAGCTTAGCCTCCGGGACAGTGAACACTGAAGCTTTCTTT
-	12	-	TRBV25-1	TRBJ1-2	CASLPQYHGYTF	TGTGCCAGCTTACCTCAGTACCATGGCTACACCTTC
few	16	-	TRBV6-6	TRBJ1-6	CASSEAPRQGGSPLHF	TGTGCCAGCAGTGAAGCCCCGCGCCAGGGCGGTTCACCCCTCCACTTT
many	12	-	TRBV29-1	TRBJ1-2	CSVPMGVYGYTF	TGCAGCGTCCCCATGGGGGTCTATGGCTACACCTTC
few	13	-	TRBV20-1	TRBJ1-2	CSARDINNYGYTF	TGCAGTGCTAGAGATATAAATAACTATGGCTACACCTTC
-	14	-	TRBV10-3	TRBJ1-2	CAILTAQVGMVDTF	TGTGCCATCCTGACAGCCCAAGTGGGGATGGTGGACACCTTC
many	17	TRBD2	TRBV7-9	TRBJ2-2	CASSLVTSGRNGGELFF	TGTGCCAGCAGCTTAGTGACTAGCGGGAGAAACGGCGGGGAGCTGTTTTTT
many	14	-	TRBV9	TRBJ1-1	CASSPGPQNTEAFF	TGTGCCAGCAGCCCGGGACCTCAGAACACTGAAGCTTTCTTT
many	15	-	TRBV15	TRBJ1-5	CATARLRVENQPQHF	TGTGCCACCGCTCGGTTGAGGGTCGAAAATCAGCCCCAGCATTTT
many	14	-	TRBV10-3	TRBJ2-5	CAISDWRDQETQYF	TGTGCCATCAGTGACTGGCGGGACCAAGAGACCCAGTACTTC
-	12	-	TRBV7-3	TRBJ1-2	CATGTSDYGYTF	TGTGCTACCGGGACCTCAGACTATGGCTACACCTTC
-	14	TRBD1	TRBV20-1	TRBJ2-5	CSAFRQGAFGTQYF	TGCAGTGCGTTTCGTCAGGGGGCATTTGGGACCCAGTACTTC
-	16	TRBD1	TRBV3-1	TRBJ1-5	CASSQDHRGGNQPQHF	TGTGCCAGCAGCCAAGACCACAGGGGCGGCAATCAGCCCCAGCATTTT
-	13	-	TRBV10-3	TRBJ1-2	CASSNTGPYGYTF	TGTGCCAGCAGTAATACAGGGCCCTATGGCTACACCTTC
many	16	TRBD1	TRBV10-3	TRBJ2-2	CAISEPGQGMTGELFF	TGTGCCATCAGTGAGCCGGGACAGGGTATGACCGGGGAGCTGTTTTTT
-	14	TRBD1	TRBV25-1	TRBJ1-2	CASDGTGLHDGYTF	TGTGCCAGCGATGGGACAGGGCTTCACGATGGCTACACCTTC
-	13	-	TRBV25-1	TRBJ1-2	CASPLWNPYGYTF	TGTGCTAGCCCACTGTGGAACCCCTATGGCTACACCTTC
few	15	-	TRBV12-3/TRBV12-4	TRBJ1-1	CASSLRGAGYTEAFF	TGTGCCAGCAGTTTACGGGGGGCGGGTTACACTGAAGCTTTCTTT
-	17	TRBD1	TRBV7-9	TRBJ2-7	CASSRTRGQGGAYEQYF	TGTGCCAGCAGCCGGACGCGGGGACAGGGGGGCGCCTACGAGCAGTACTTC
many	14	TRBD2	TRBV12-3/TRBV12-4	TRBJ2-7	CASSWRGDSYEQYF	TGTGCCAGCAGTTGGCGGGGGGACTCCTACGAGCAGTACTTC
-	13	-	TRBV25-1	TRBJ2-5	CASSESSQETQYF	TGTGCCAGCAGTGAATCTTCCCAAGAGACCCAGTACTTC
many	16	TRBD1	TRBV7-9	TRBJ1-3	CASSLGDRVSGNTIYF	TGTGCCAGCAGCTTAGGGGACAGGGTCTCTGGAAACACCATATATTTT
many	14	-	TRBV7-2	TRBJ1-2	CASSASSGARGYTF	TGTGCCAGCAGCGCATCCTCCGGGGCACGCGGCTACACCTTC
-	16	TRBD1	TRBV7-9	TRBJ2-5	CASSPLQGLGQETQYF	TGTGCCAGCAGTCCCCTACAGGGGCTGGGCCAAGAGACCCAGTACTTC
many	13	TRBD1	TRBV6-1	TRBJ2-5	CASRSGQRETQYF	TGTGCCAGCAGATCGGGACAGCGAGAGACCCAGTACTTC
-	15	TRBD1	TRBV20-1	TRBJ1-6	CSAGQGGQSDSPLHF	TGCAGTGCGGGACAGGGAGGCCAATCCGATTCACCCCTCCACTTT